This is a list of T cell receptor beta chains from one sample in a study of shared clonotypes between healthy human individuals. Libraries were prepared by immunoSEQ multiplex PCR; TCRdb keeps only in-frame clonotypes and omits some of them. Counted here are approximately 1,000,000 clones, about 80% occurring once; the ten biggest clones make up almost 0.9%. Input material: memory CD4+ T cells from PBMCs. The receptors shown here come from a man in his late teens or twenties in good health. Some clones in this sample may be carry-over from other donors' samples. Each CDR3 is given with its conserved first and last residue. Fields, in order: J gene, V gene, clone size, D gene, CDR3 DNA, CDR3 protein. D genes are given only for firm matches. Only part of the rows carry a size: once, few, many, or a class if the clone is expanded.

TRBJ1-2	TRBV30	few	TRBD1	TGTGCCTGGTGGGACAGGGGGCTTGGCTACACCTTC	CAWWDRGLGYTF
TRBJ2-1	TRBV7-3	.	TRBD2	TGTGCCAGCAGCTTAGGGTTAGCGGGCTACAATGAGCAGTTCTTC	CASSLGLAGYNEQFF
TRBJ2-5	TRBV4-1	few	TRBD2	TGCGCCAGCAGCCAAGATGCAAGCGGGAGTTGGGAGACCCAGTACTTC	CASSQDASGSWETQYF
TRBJ1-1	TRBV5-6	.	.	TGTGCCAGCAGCTTGGTGGGACGTCCCTCTGAAGCTTTCTTT	CASSLVGRPSEAFF
TRBJ1-5	TRBV19	few	.	TGTGCCAGTAGTACCGACAATCAGCCCCAGCATTTT	CASSTDNQPQHF
TRBJ2-1	TRBV7-8	many	.	TGTGCCAGCAGCTTAGGGTCAAGAGATGAGCAGTTCTTC	CASSLGSRDEQFF
TRBJ2-1	TRBV19	once	TRBD1	TGTGCCAGTAGTATAATCGGGACAGGGGTGAATAATGAGCAGTTCTTC	CASSIIGTGVNNEQFF
TRBJ2-7	TRBV4-1	.	TRBD2	TGCGCCAGCAGCCTCGCCCCGGGAGGGAGCTACGAGCAGTACTTC	CASSLAPGGSYEQYF
TRBJ2-7	TRBV6-5	few	.	TGTGCTAGCAGTTACCAGCGGATGCAGTACTTC	CASSYQRMQYF
TRBJ1-2	TRBV6-5	.	.	TGTGCCAGCAGTTCCGCGTTTGGCTACACCTTC	CASSSAFGYTF
TRBJ1-2	TRBV5-4	once	.	TGTGCCAGCAGCGCCGCAGGGGTAATCTATGGCTACACCTTC	CASSAAGVIYGYTF
TRBJ1-1	TRBV5-1	.	.	TGCGCCAGCAGCTTGTCCGGGGTCAGGAACACTGAAGCTTTCTTT	CASSLSGVRNTEAFF
TRBJ2-7	TRBV11-2	.	.	TGTGCCAGCAGGGGCTGGCGACGGGGGAGCTCCTACGAGCAGTACTTC	CASRGWRRGSSYEQYF
TRBJ1-5	TRBV19	.	TRBD1	TGTGCCAGTAGCCGTGACAGGGCGGCCAATCAGCCCCAGCATTTT	CASSRDRAANQPQHF